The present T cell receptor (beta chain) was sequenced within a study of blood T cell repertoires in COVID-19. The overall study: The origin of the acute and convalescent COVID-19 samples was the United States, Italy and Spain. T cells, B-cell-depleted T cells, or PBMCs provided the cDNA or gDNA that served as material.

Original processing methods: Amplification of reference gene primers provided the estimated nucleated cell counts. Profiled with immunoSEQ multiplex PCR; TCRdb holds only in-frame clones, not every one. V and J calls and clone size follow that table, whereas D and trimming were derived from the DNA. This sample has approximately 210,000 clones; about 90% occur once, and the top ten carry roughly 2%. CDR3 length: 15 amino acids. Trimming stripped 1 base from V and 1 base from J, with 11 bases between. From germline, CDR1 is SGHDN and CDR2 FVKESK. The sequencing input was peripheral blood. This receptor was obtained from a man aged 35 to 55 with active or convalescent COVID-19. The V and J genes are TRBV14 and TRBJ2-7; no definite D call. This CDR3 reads CASSQVVARSYEQYF. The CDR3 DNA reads TGTGCCAGCAGCCAAGTTGTCGCGCGATCCTACGAGCAGTACTTC.